A single sample is the source of the 24 T cell receptor beta chains below, sequenced in a study of early T cells in non-severe SARS-CoV-2 infection. TCRdb passed the 5' RACE reads through MiXCR, listing each CDR3 protein once. The sample comprises about 50,000 distinct CDR3 sequences, around 13% of which are singletons, and roughly 10% rests with the top ten. Specimen: whole blood. The receptors stem from an adult who was a healthcare worker with PCR-confirmed SARS-CoV-2 infection or an uninfected control (not recorded which).

This clonotype was detected a few times. This chain uses TRBV19 with TRBJ2-7, with D perhaps matching TRBD1 (6 bases). Germline CDR1 LNHDA, CDR2 SQIVND (reference sequence). V lost 5 bases and J 4 bases, leaving 12 bases between the germline ends. The CDR3 runs 13 residues. CDR3 residues: CASSLGAPYEQYF. CDR3 coding DNA: TGTGCCAGTAGTTTGGGGGCCCCTTACGAGCAGTACTTC.

This clonotype has just a few counts. The rearrangement uses TRBV15 and TRBJ2-5; D is perhaps TRBD2 (6 bases). Germline values: CDR1 LNHNV, CDR2 YYDKDF (reference sequence). V was pared by 0 bases and J by 5 bases, with 22 bases between. The CDR3 consists of 18 residues. The CDR3 bases are TGTGCCACCAGCAGAGATCCGGCTAGCGTAAATCCCTCGGAGACCCAGTACTTC. Its protein product is CATSRDPASVNPSETQYF.

This clonotype came up many times. The CDR3 reads CASSLQELYGYTF. The CDR3 region has the DNA TGTGCCAGCAGCTTGCAGGAACTCTATGGCTACACCTTC. The genes are TRBV5-5 and TRBJ1-2; D unclear. The germline V and J ends were trimmed by 1 base and 4 bases, with 8 bases remaining between them. The CDR3 covers 13 residues. Germline V gene data show CDR1 as SGHKS and CDR2 as YYEKEE (reference sequence). The variable domain in full, completed from reference TRBV5-5 and TRBJ1-2, reads DAGVTQSPTHLIKTRGQQVTLRCSPISGHKSVSWYQQVLGQGPQFIFQYYEKEERGRGNFPDRFSARQFPNYSSELNVNALLLGDSALYLCASSLQELYGYTFGSGTRLTVV.

In this sample, this clonotype turned up many times. The chain recombines TRBV27 with TRBJ1-1; 9 bases fit TRBD1. The CDR3 runs 14 residues. The V gene end was trimmed by 6 bases and the J gene end by 4 bases; junction bases not matched to a gene: 6. Germline V CDR1 and CDR2: MNHEY, SMNVEV (reference sequence). The CDR3 here is CASSSQGATTEAFF. In DNA, the CDR3 is TGTGCCAGCAGCTCACAGGGGGCGACCACTGAAGCTTTCTTT.

This clonotype has only a few counts. The chain uses TRBV29-1 and TRBJ1-2; TRBD1 might be the D (5 bases). The CDR3 is made up of 11 amino acids. Germline CDR1 is SQVTM and CDR2 is ANQGSEA. Between the trimmed V and J ends, which lost 7 bases and 5 bases, there was a span of 11 bases. The CDR3 region has the DNA TGCAGCGCGAACGGGGGGTATGGCTACACCTTC. It translates to CSANGGYGYTF.

About this clonotype itself: A much bigger clone sits one base away, suggesting this may be a read error. The rearrangement links TRBV5-1 to TRBJ2-1; the match to TRBD2 covers 10 bases. CDR3 length equals 15 residues. Germline CDR1 and CDR2: SGHRS and YFSETQ. The CDR3 region is CVSSLTSGDYNEQFF. The CDR3 coding sequence is TGCGTCAGCAGCTTAACTAGCGGGGACTACAATGAGCAGTTCTTC.

In this sample, this clonotype turned up a few times. The chain carries TRBV12-3 or TRBV12-4 and TRBJ1-2; no clear D gene. This CDR3 has 17 amino acids. Deletions cut 7 bases from V and 4 bases from J, with 25 bases between. The CDR3 loop reads CASTDWVLEEKLYGYTF. The DNA for the CDR3 is TGTGCCAGCACCGACTGGGTACTCGAGGAAAAACTCTATGGCTACACCTTC.

As concerns this clonotype: With a much larger clone just one base away, this may be a read error. The chain employs TRBV18 and TRBJ1-6; the D gene is possibly TRBD1 (5 bases). Germline V gene sequence: CDR1 KGHSH, CDR2 LQKENI. The CDR3 is made up of 14 amino acids. This CDR3 reads CANSPQGGNSPLHF. The DNA of the CDR3 is TGTGCCAACTCACCCCAGGGAGGGAATTCACCCCTCCACTTT.

This clonotype has a count of ten or more. The gene calls are TRBV9 and TRBJ1-2; D is unclear. V lost 4 bases to trimming and J lost 3 bases, with 16 bases between them. Germline V gene sequence: CDR1 SGDLS, CDR2 YYNGEE. This CDR3 is 15 amino acids long. The CDR3 reads CASSSRDQVDYGYTF. The CDR3 DNA reads as TGTGCCAGCAGCTCACGAGACCAGGTCGACTATGGCTACACCTTC.

This clonotype came up many times. DNA for the CDR3: TGTGCCAGCAGCCCACAGGGGGCGCCTAATGAAAAACTGTTTTTT. This codes for CASSPQGAPNEKLFF. The V gene is TRBV7-2, the J gene TRBJ1-4, with 9 bases aligning to TRBD1. The V gene end was trimmed by 5 bases and the J gene end by 3 bases; junction bases not matched to a gene: 4. This CDR3 is built from 15 residues. Looked up from germline, CDR1 is SGHTA and CDR2 is FQGNSA.

The table lists this clonotype with many counts. J is TRBJ1-1 and V is TRBV18; 7 bases map to TRBD1. The V segment lost 5 bases and the J segment 6 bases; nucleotides outside the gene matches: 12. The length of the CDR3 is 15 residues. Germline lookup yields CDR1 KGHSH and CDR2 LQKENI. CDR3 loop: CASSDRVGAGPEAFF. CDR3 bases: TGTGCCAGCTCAGACAGGGTTGGGGCAGGGCCTGAAGCTTTCTTT. Combining the CDR3 with reference TRBV18 and TRBJ1-1 gives the whole variable domain NAGVMQNPRHLVRRRGQEARLRCSPMKGHSHVYWYRQLPEEGLKFMVYLQKENIIDESGMPKERFSAEFPKEGPSILRIQQVVRGDSAAYFCASSDRVGAGPEAFFGQGTRLTVV.

The chain carries TRBV20-1 and TRBJ2-1, with 7 bases that match TRBD2. The germline CDR1 and CDR2 sequences are DFQATT and SNEGSKA (reference sequence). This CDR3 comprises 17 residues. The J segment lost 5 bases and the V segment lost 3 bases, leaving 16 bases of the junction unmatched. CDR3 DNA sequence: TGCAGTGCTAGGTTCCCCCTAGGAGCGGGGAACCACAATGAGCAGTTCTTC. Its protein product is CSARFPLGAGNHNEQFF.

This clonotype was counted ten times or more. The V gene is TRBV18, the J gene TRBJ2-5; weak D call: TRBD1 (5 bases). Germline CDR1 and CDR2: KGHSH and LQKENI. The CDR3 length is 14 residues. Trimming took 4 bases from V and 5 from J, leaving 14 bases between them. The CDR3 sequence: CASSRGRAPETQYF. The CDR3 bases are TGTGCCAGCTCACGAGGCAGGGCACCGGAGACCCAGTACTTC.

The chain links TRBV7-2 to TRBJ2-2, with D perhaps TRBD2 (7 bases). Germline V gene data show CDR1 as SGHTA and CDR2 as FQGNSA. Between the trimmed V and J ends, which lost 3 bases and 4 bases, there was a span of 18 bases. The CDR3 runs to 17 residues. CDR3 in DNA: TGTGCCAGCAGCTTGATCACGCTTCGGGGGGCCACCGGGGAGCTGTTTTTT. Translated: CASSLITLRGATGELFF.

This chain joins TRBV27 and TRBJ2-7; the match to TRBD2 covers 14 bases. Germline V gene data show CDR1 as MNHEY and CDR2 as SMNVEV (reference sequence). The V and J ends lost 6 bases and 1 base, in that order; junction bases with no gene match: 14. The CDR3 is 19 amino acids. Here the CDR3 reads CASSPWGLAGVGASYEQYF. The CDR3 nucleotides are TGTGCCAGCAGCCCCTGGGGACTAGCGGGAGTTGGAGCGTCCTACGAGCAGTACTTC.

This sequence joins TRBV6-6 and TRBJ2-5, with a possible D match to TRBD2 (6 bases). V lost 4 bases and J 5 bases, leaving 14 bases between the germline ends. Germline V gene lookup returns CDR1 MNHNY and CDR2 SVGAGI (reference sequence). This CDR3 region has 14 residues. CDR3 nucleotides: TGTGCCAGCAGTTGGGGCGGGGATTCGGAGACCCAGTACTTC. Protein product: CASSWGGDSETQYF.

This clonotype was observed at least ten times. This chain joins TRBV11-2 and TRBJ1-1; unclear D gene. Germline V gene sequence: CDR1 SGHAT, CDR2 FQNNGV. The V gene lost 1 base and the J gene lost 3 bases, with 6 bases spanning the gap. CDR3 length: 13 residues. The CDR3 sequence is CASSLGVDTEAFF. In DNA form, the CDR3 reads TGTGCCAGCAGCTTAGGGGTCGACACTGAAGCTTTCTTT.

The DNA of the CDR3 is TGTGCCAGCAGCCCCCGTGGCCAAGGGATAGGCACTGAAGCTTTCTTT. Its translation is CASSPRGQGIGTEAFF. The chain recombines TRBV7-4 with TRBJ1-1; no clear D gene. Germline V lookup: CDR1 SGHVT, CDR2 SQSDAQ. The V end was cut by 5 bases, the J end by 4 bases, with 20 bases between. The CDR3 is 16 amino acids.

This clonotype was observed at least ten times. The J gene is TRBJ1-4, the V gene TRBV7-9; D ambiguous. Per germline, CDR1 SEHNR and CDR2 FQNEAQ (reference sequence). The CDR3 spans 15 residues. V was cut by 5 bases and J by 0 bases, with 10 bases left in between. The CDR3 protein is CASSDPVTTNEKLFF. DNA for the CDR3: TGTGCCAGCAGCGACCCGGTAACAACTAATGAAAAACTGTTTTTT. Full variable domain (remainder filled in from reference TRBV7-9 and TRBJ1-4): DTGVSQNPRHKITKRGQNVTFRCDPISEHNRLYWYRQTLGQGPEFLTYFQNEAQLEKSRLLSDRFSAERPKGSFSTLEIQRTEQGDSAMYLCASSDPVTTNEKLFFGSGTQLSVL.

The chain has TRBV3-1 and TRBJ1-3; 7 bases are a match to TRBD1. This CDR3 has 15 residues. The germline V gene encodes CDR1 LGHDT and CDR2 YNNKEL (reference sequence). The V segment lost 4 bases and the J segment 2 bases; nucleotides outside the gene matches: 5. This CDR3 is CASSRRQGPGNTIYF. CDR3 DNA sequence: TGTGCCAGCAGCCGAAGACAGGGACCTGGAAACACCATATATTTT.

This chain connects TRBV30 to TRBJ1-2, with a possible D match to TRBD1 (6 bases). V was clipped by 7 bases and J by 2 bases, with 8 bases between them. The CDR3 loop spans 11 amino acids. Germline-derived CDR1 and CDR2 are GTSNPN and SVGIG (reference sequence). CDR3 protein: CASGQNYGYTF. The CDR3 coding sequence is TGTGCCTCCGGACAGAACTATGGCTACACCTTC.

Ten or more counts support this clonotype. The V gene is TRBV19, the J gene TRBJ2-1, with D possibly TRBD2 on 5 matching bases. In germline, CDR1 is LNHDA, CDR2 SQIVND (reference sequence). V was clipped by 5 bases and J by 1 base, with 9 bases between them. The CDR3 has 14 amino acids. The chain's CDR3 is CASSSGRSYNEQFF. CDR3 sequence (DNA): TGTGCCAGTAGTTCGGGAAGATCCTACAATGAGCAGTTCTTC.

This rearrangement joins TRBV27 to TRBJ2-3; D gene ambiguous. With 4 bases removed from V and 1 base from J, the gap between germline ends came to 12 bases. The CDR3 totals 15 residues. Germline CDR1 and CDR2: MNHEY and SMNVEV (reference sequence). CDR3 DNA: TGTGCCAGCAGTTCCACTGTGACCCGCACAGATACGCAGTATTTT. As protein: CASSSTVTRTDTQYF.

This clonotype was counted at least ten times. The rearrangement links TRBV7-9 to TRBJ1-1, with TRBD1 matching 12 bases. The germline V gene encodes CDR1 SEHNR and CDR2 FQNEAQ (reference sequence). There are 15 residues in the CDR3. V dropped 3 bases and J dropped 7; count of bases not matched to a gene: 6. The CDR3 is CASSLTGTGGDEAFF. The CDR3 DNA is TGTGCCAGCAGCTTGACCGGGACAGGGGGCGATGAAGCTTTCTTT.